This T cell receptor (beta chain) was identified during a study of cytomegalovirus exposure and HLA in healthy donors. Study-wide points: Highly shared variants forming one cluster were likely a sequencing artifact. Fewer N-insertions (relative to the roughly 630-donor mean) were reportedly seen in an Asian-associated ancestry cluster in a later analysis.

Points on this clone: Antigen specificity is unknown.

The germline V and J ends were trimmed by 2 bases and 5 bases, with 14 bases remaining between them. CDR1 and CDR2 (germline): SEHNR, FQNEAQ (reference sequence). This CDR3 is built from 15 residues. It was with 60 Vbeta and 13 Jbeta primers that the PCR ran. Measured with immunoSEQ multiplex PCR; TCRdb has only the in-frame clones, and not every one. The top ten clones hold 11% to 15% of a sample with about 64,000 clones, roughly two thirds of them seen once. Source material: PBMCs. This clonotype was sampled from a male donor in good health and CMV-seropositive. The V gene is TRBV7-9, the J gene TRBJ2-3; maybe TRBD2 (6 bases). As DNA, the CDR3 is TGTGCCAGCAGCTTACTGCGGGGTCGCATAGATACGCAGTATTTT. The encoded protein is CASSLLRGRIDTQYF.